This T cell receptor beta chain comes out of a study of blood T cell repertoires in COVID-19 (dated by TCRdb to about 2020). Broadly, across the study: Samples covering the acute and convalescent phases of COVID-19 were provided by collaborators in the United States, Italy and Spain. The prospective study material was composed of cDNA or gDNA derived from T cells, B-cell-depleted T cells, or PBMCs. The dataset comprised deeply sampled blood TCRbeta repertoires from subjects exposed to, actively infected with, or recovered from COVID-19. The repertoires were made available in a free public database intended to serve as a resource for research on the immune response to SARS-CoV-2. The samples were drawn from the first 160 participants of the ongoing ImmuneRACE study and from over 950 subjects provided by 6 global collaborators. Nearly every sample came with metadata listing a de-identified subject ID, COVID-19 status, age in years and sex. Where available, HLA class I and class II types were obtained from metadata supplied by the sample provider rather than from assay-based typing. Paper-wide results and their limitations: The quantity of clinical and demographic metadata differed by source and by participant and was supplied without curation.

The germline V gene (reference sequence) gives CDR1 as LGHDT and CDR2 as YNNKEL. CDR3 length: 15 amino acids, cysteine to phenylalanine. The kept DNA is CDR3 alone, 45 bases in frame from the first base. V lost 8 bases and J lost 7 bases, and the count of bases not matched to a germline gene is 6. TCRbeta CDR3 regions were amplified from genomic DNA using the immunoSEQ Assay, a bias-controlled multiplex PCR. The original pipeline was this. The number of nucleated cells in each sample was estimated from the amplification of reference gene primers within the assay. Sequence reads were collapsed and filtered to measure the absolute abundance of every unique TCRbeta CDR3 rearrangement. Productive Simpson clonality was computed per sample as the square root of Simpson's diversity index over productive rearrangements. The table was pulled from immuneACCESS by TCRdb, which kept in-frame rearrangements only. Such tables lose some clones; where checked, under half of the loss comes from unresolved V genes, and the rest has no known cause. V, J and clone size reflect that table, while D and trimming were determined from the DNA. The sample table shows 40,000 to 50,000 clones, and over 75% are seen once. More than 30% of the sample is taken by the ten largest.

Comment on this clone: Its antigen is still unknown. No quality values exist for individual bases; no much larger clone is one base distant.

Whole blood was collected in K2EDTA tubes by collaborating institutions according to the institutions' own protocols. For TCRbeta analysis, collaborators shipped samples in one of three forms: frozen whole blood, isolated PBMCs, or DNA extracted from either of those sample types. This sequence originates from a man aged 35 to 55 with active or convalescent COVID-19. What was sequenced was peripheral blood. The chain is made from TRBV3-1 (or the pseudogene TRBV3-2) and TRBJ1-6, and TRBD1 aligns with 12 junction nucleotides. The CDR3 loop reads CASGKGQGANSPLHF. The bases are TGTGCCAGCGGAAAGGGACAGGGGGCGAATTCACCCCTCCACTTT.